The T cell receptor (beta chain) described here comes from a study of cytomegalovirus exposure and HLA in healthy donors. Notes on the study in general: In a later analysis, at a false discovery rate of 0.05, some 17,000 TCR beta sequences were associated with HLA alleles. Based on reports, TCR beta sequences accurately predicted HLA-A and HLA-B alleles for most subjects.

The PCR had 60 Vbeta and 13 Jbeta primers. Study processing details: Among the unique TCR beta chains that a later analysis counted, roughly 80 million in all, roughly 10 million were shared. Libraries were prepared by immunoSEQ multiplex PCR; TCRdb keeps only in-frame clonotypes and omits some of them. D and trimming come from the DNA, and the V and J calls and clone size come from that table. With some 75,000 clones in the sample, the ten largest clones hold approximately 5%. The CDR3 covers 12 residues. With 5 bases removed from V and 4 bases from J, the gap between germline ends came to 8 bases. CDR1 is MDHEN and CDR2 is SYDVKM in the germline V gene. About this clone itself: Its antigen is undetermined.

The chain links TRBV28 to TRBJ1-2; D not certain. This TCR came from a man in his forties or fifties in good health and CMV-seronegative. The sample was PBMCs. The CDR3 sequence: CASSRSGYGYTF. In DNA form, the CDR3 reads TGTGCCAGCAGTCGTTCGGGCTATGGCTACACCTTC.